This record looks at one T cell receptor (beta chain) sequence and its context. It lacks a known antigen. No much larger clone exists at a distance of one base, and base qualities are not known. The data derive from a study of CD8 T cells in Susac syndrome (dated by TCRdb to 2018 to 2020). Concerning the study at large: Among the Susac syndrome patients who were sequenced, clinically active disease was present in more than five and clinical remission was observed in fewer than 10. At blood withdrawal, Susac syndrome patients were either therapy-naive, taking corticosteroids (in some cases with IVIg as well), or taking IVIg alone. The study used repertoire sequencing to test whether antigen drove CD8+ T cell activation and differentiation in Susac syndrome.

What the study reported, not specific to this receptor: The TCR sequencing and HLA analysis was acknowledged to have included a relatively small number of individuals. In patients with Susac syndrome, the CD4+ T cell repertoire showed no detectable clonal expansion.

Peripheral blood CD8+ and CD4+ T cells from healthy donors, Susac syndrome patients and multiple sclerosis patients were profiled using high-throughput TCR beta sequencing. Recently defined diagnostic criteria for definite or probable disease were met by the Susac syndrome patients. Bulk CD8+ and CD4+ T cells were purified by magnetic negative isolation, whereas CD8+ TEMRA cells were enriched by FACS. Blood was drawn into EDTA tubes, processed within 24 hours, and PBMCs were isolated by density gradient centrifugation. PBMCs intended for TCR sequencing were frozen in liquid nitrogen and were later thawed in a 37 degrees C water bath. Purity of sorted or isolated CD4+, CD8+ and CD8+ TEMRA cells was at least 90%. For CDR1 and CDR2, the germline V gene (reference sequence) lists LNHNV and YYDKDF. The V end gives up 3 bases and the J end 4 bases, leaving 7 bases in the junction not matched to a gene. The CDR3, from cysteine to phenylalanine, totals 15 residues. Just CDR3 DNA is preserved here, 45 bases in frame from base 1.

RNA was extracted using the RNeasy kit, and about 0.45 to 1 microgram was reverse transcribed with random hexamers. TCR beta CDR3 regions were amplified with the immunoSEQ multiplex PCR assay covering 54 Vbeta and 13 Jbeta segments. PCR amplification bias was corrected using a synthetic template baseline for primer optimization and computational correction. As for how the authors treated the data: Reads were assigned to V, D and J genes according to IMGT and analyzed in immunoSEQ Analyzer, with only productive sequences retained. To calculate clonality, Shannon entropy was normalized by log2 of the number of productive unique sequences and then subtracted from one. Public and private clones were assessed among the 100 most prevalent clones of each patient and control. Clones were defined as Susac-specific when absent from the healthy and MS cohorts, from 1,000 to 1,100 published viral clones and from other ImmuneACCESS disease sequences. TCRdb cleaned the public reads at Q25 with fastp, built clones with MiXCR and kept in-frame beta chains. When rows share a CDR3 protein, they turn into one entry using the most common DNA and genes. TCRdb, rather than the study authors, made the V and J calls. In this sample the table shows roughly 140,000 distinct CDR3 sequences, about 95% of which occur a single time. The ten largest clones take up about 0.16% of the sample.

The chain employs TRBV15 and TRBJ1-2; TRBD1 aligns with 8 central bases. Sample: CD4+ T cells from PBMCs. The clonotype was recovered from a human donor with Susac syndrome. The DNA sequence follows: TGTGCCACCAGCAGCGGCTACGACAGGGGCTATGGCTACACCTTC. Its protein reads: CATSSGYDRGYGYTF.